This T cell receptor (beta chain) was identified in a study of T cells in Graves' hyperthyroidism and ophthalmopathy. Overall study results and limits: Most thyroid clonotypes with frequency above 0.001 were detected in blood. The authors' 13 V-J model separated ophthalmopathy from stable hyperthyroidism.

For this clonotype: Its antigen is as yet unknown.

Over 18 months, lack of ophthalmopathy progression marked Graves' hyperthyroidism as stable. Patients having uncontrolled infection, another autoimmune disease, pregnancy or lactation were not included. TCR beta CDR3 region amplification was performed from RNA transcripts. Initially, a first-round RT-PCR of the TCR CDR3 employed the HTBI primer set. TCRdb processed the multiplex PCR reads anew with MiXCR; each CDR3 protein has one entry. The table lists 750,000 to 950,000 distinct CDR3 sequences, around 39% of them singletons. The sequencing input was blood. This clonotype was sampled from a young man with Graves' hyperthyroidism.

The DNA of the CDR3 is TGTGCCAGCAGCTTAAGTCAGGGAGGGATCGCTGAAGCTTTCTTT. Translation: CASSLSQGGIAEAFF. The rearrangement joins TRBV7-9 to TRBJ1-1; a weak D match, TRBD1 (5 bases). Germline V CDR1 and CDR2: SEHNR, FQNEAQ (reference sequence). The V and J ends lost 2 bases and 6 bases respectively, with 16 bases between them. This CDR3 region has 15 residues.